This TCR beta chain was profiled in a study of T cell repertoires in cytomegalovirus infection. Overall study: Public TCR beta signature analysis indicated the presence of both CMV infection and matching HLA type. Study-level findings and limits: Clonotype analysis showed dominance of the ex vivo response by HLA-C-restricted CMV-specific TCR beta clonotypes. Adding up the frequency of public TCR beta families identified people who carried CMV plus the relevant HLA.

TCRdb reprocessed the reads with MiXCR, giving one entry per CDR3 protein. Of roughly 630,000 distinct CDR3 sequences in the sample, 20% to 25% were seen once. Comments on this clonotype: The antigen remains undetermined. This could be a read error, since a much larger clone is one nucleotide away.

Looked up from germline, CDR1 is SGHVS and CDR2 is FQNEAQ. The CDR3 loop spans 19 amino acids. This chain uses TRBV7-8 with TRBJ2-6, with 8 bases identical to TRBD1. The receptor comes from a human donor in good health (CMV status not recorded). Some clones in this sample may be carry-over from other donors' samples. The sequenced sample consisted of CD8+ T cells from PBMCs. The CDR3 loop is CAGSNPRTGKNIGANVLTF. Here the CDR3 DNA reads TGTGCCGGCAGCAACCCCAGGACAGGGAAGAATATAGGGGCCAACGTCCTGACTTTC.